This TCR beta chain was observed in a study of cytomegalovirus exposure and HLA in healthy donors. Study outcomes and limitations: An assumption of roughly uniform sequencing depth across donors underlay the presence/absence analyses.

The CDR3 is 16 residues long. Looked up from germline, CDR1 is SSHAT and CDR2 is FNYEAQ (reference sequence). The PCR was carried out with 60 Vbeta primers and 13 Jbeta primers. Sequencing was performed with immunoSEQ multiplex PCR; in TCRdb, only in-frame clones are kept and a portion is missing. The repertoire includes about 130,000 clones, around 82% of them detected once, and around 9.9% sits in the top ten. About this clone itself: Its specificity is unknown. One end of the junction is discordant with germline, which a read error may explain.

Healthy people donating bone marrow made up the donors. Source material: PBMCs. The source of this sequence is a man aged 30-40 years in good health and CMV-seropositive. The rearrangement joins TRBV7-7 to TRBJ2-5, with 10 bases matching TRBD2. CDR3 nucleotide sequence: TGTGCTAGCAGCTTAAAGGTAGCGGGAGGCCAAGAGACCCAGTACTTC. Translating it yields CASSLKVAGGQETQYF.